This TCR beta chain was identified in a study of cytotoxic CD8 clonotypes in ibrutinib-treated CLL. This clone showed up just a few times. CDR1 and CDR2 from the germline V gene are SGHNT and YYREEE (reference sequence). The ends lost 4 bases at V and 6 bases at J; junction bases unmatched: 9. CDR3 length: 15 residues. Assay used: immunoSEQ multiplex PCR; TCRdb lists only in-frame clones, some missing. The sample has tens of thousands of clones, 55% to 65% seen once. The source is a human donor with chronic lymphocytic leukemia. The input for sequencing was PBMCs, taken after 24 months of ibrutinib treatment. The V gene is TRBV5-4, the J gene TRBJ1-5, with 8 bases lining up with TRBD1. The CDR3 coding sequence is TGTGCCAGCAGCATCGACAGGGGTGTGAGTCAGCCCCAGCATTTT. Residues: CASSIDRGVSQPQHF.